This entry lists 20 T cell receptor beta chains sequenced from one sample in a study of beta chain features in type 1 diabetes. Sequenced material consisted of expressed TCRB transcripts (all of the isolated RNA was reverse transcribed). Produced via immunoSEQ multiplex PCR; TCRdb's table is partial and in-frame only. The data contain 860,000 or so clones, roughly 16% of them singletons. The sample comprised naive CD4+ T cells from blood. The receptors were sampled from a woman aged 18-30 years in good health.

V gene TRBV28 combines with J gene TRBJ2-4; possibly TRBD2 for D (6 bases). This CDR3 contains 14 residues. CDR1 is MDHEN and CDR2 is SYDVKM in the germline V gene. V was pared by 6 bases and J by 5 bases, with 14 bases between. CDR3: CASSSGGVQNIQYF. The DNA for the CDR3 is TGTGCCAGCAGCTCTGGAGGGGTCCAAAACATTCAGTACTTC.

In its sample, this clone was seen a few times. This chain uses TRBV7-2 with TRBJ2-7; D is ambiguous. Between the trimmed V and J ends, which lost 0 bases and 2 bases, there was a span of 5 bases. The CDR3 is 13 amino acids. CDR1 SGHTA and CDR2 FQGNSA come from the germline V gene. For the CDR3, the DNA is TGTGCCAGCAGCTTAGCGCCCGCCTACGAGCAGTACTTC. It specifies CASSLAPAYEQYF.

This clone was observed a few times. This chain joins TRBV4-3 and TRBJ2-5, with D unresolved. V lost 1 base and J lost 0, with 9 bases in between. Germline V gene lookup returns CDR1 LGHNA and CDR2 YSLEER. The length of the CDR3 is 15 residues. The CDR3 region has the DNA TGCGCCAGCAGCCAAGGGGCAGGTAACCAAGAGACCCAGTACTTC. Encoded protein: CASSQGAGNQETQYF.

The rearrangement uses TRBV7-9 and TRBJ2-1, with TRBD1 identical over 7 bases. CDR1 is SEHNR, CDR2 FQNEAQ, per germline (reference sequence). This CDR3 spans 17 amino acids. V gave up 2 bases and J gave up 0 bases; unmatched junction bases: 7. CDR3 nucleotides: TGTGCCAGCAGCTTATTGGGACAGCTAGGCTCCTACAATGAGCAGTTCTTC. Protein product: CASSLLGQLGSYNEQFF.

This clone came up a few times. V and J are TRBV15 and TRBJ2-3, with D perhaps assigned TRBD1 or TRBD2 (6 bases each). Germline CDR1 is LNHNV and CDR2 is YYDKDF (reference sequence). The CDR3 runs to 18 residues. V was pared by 1 base and J by 0 bases, with 17 bases between. The CDR3 coding sequence is TGTGCCACCAGCAGAGTCGGGGGCGTGAGGGTCAGCACAGATACGCAGTATTTT. This translates into CATSRVGGVRVSTDTQYF.

This sequence joins TRBV6-6 and TRBJ2-3; D is ambiguous. This CDR3 has 14 residues. In germline, CDR1 is MNHNY, CDR2 SVGAGI (reference sequence). V lost 0 bases and J lost 0, with 4 bases in between. The CDR3 coding sequence is TGTGCCAGCAGTTACTCGATTAGCACAGATACGCAGTATTTT. It encodes CASSYSISTDTQYF.

The gene calls are TRBV7-6 and TRBJ2-7; 8 bases align to TRBD2. The ends lost 2 bases at V and 5 bases at J; junction bases unmatched: 11. CDR1 is SGHVS, CDR2 FNYEAQ, per germline. CDR3 size: 16 residues. This CDR3 reads CASSLSRGGPIHEQYF. The CDR3 nucleotides are TGTGCCAGCAGCTTAAGTCGGGGGGGCCCTATCCACGAGCAGTACTTC.

A few counts support this clone. The DNA of the CDR3 is TGTGCCAGCAGCTTAACCACCAGGTTAGAATGGCAAGAGACCCAGTACTTC. It encodes CASSLTTRLEWQETQYF. J is TRBJ2-5 and V is TRBV7-2, with D unclear. V lost 2 bases, J lost 2 bases, and 18 bases lay in between. From germline, CDR1 is SGHTA and CDR2 FQGNSA. This CDR3 contains 17 residues.

This sequence joins TRBV15 and TRBJ2-5; 8 nucleotides line up with TRBD1. The DNA end favors TRBJ2-7, so the J call may be wrong. The CDR3 is made up of 15 amino acids. CDR1 and CDR2 (germline): LNHNV, YYDKDF (reference sequence). CDR3 sequence: CATSISGGSSYEQYF. The CDR3 DNA reads as TGTGCCACCAGCATCTCAGGGGGCTCCTCCTACGAGCAGTACTTC.

This clone was observed a few times. The V call is TRBV18, the J call TRBJ2-2; D is possibly TRBD1 (5 bases). The germline gives CDR1 KGHSH, CDR2 LQKENI. The germline V and J ends were trimmed by 3 bases and 0 bases, with 11 bases remaining between them. This CDR3 spans 16 amino acids. In nucleotides, the CDR3 is TGTGCCAGCTCACCCACGACAGTCACGAACACCGGGGAGCTGTTTTTT. This gives the protein CASSPTTVTNTGELFF.

This clone was seen more than once but under ten times. The chain couples TRBV6-1 to TRBJ2-1, with D possibly TRBD2 on 6 matching bases. V was cut by 2 bases and J by 0 bases, with 11 bases left in between. This CDR3 is 16 amino acids long. Germline CDR1 is MNHNS and CDR2 is SASEGT. As DNA, the CDR3 is TGTGCCAGCAGTGAACACGTCGGGAGCTCCTACAATGAGCAGTTCTTC. Protein: CASSEHVGSSYNEQFF.

As regards this clone: Other DNA sequences in the sample encode the same CDR3. The chain employs TRBV18 and TRBJ2-5; perhaps D is TRBD1 or TRBD2 (5 bases each). Looked up from germline, CDR1 is KGHSH and CDR2 is LQKENI. V dropped 6 bases and J dropped 2 bases, with 10 bases sitting between them. The CDR3 has 13 amino acids. CDR3 region: CASSPGTQETQYF. DNA for the CDR3: TGTGCCAGCTCTCCCGGGACGCAAGAGACCCAGTACTTC.

This clone was observed a handful of times. CDR3 sequence: CASSTSGTENYGYTF. In nucleotides, the CDR3 is TGTGCCAGCTCAACTTCCGGGACAGAGAACTATGGCTACACCTTC. The chain joins TRBV18 to TRBJ1-2, with 7 bases lining up with TRBD1. The germline gives CDR1 KGHSH, CDR2 LQKENI. V shed 5 bases and J 2 bases; nucleotides not matched to a gene: 8. CDR3 length: 15 amino acids.

The chain joins TRBV28 to TRBJ1-5; no firm D call. This CDR3 region has 14 residues. CDR1 is MDHEN, CDR2 SYDVKM, per germline. Trimming left V 1 base short and J 7 bases short, with 11 bases between. The CDR3 protein is CASSLSQKEQPQHF. The DNA of the CDR3 is TGTGCCAGCAGTTTATCCCAAAAAGAACAGCCCCAGCATTTT.

This clone has a handful of counts. A junction boundary mismatches the germline segment, possibly from a read error. V gene TRBV7-7 combines with J gene TRBJ2-4; 8 nucleotides agree with TRBD2. Germline V CDR1 and CDR2: SSHAT, FNYEAQ (reference sequence). The CDR3 spans 16 residues. The CDR3 reads CASSPGLAGAKNIQYF. In nucleotides, the CDR3 is TGTGCTAGCAGCCCCGGACTAGCTGGAGCCAAAAACATTCAGTACTTC.

As for this clone: Other nucleotide sequences from this sample produce the same CDR3. The V call is TRBV28, the J call TRBJ1-2; 7 bases are shared with TRBD1. J was trimmed by 2 bases and V by 6 bases; bases with no gene match: 3. The CDR3 extends over 13 amino acids. In germline, CDR1 is MDHEN, CDR2 SYDVKM. CDR3 region: CASSLGQNYGYTF. CDR3 DNA: TGTGCCAGCAGCCTGGGACAGAACTATGGCTACACCTTC.

The gene calls are TRBV6-1 and TRBJ1-1; unclear D gene. Trimming pared 2 bases from V and 6 bases from J, leaving 10 bases between. Per germline, CDR1 MNHNS and CDR2 SASEGT. This CDR3 comprises 13 residues. The CDR3 protein is CASSEQWVAEAFF. DNA for the CDR3: TGTGCCAGCAGTGAACAGTGGGTGGCTGAAGCTTTCTTT.

This clone was recorded a few times. The rearrangement uses TRBV18 and TRBJ2-5; perhaps TRBD2 as D (7 bases). The germline gives CDR1 KGHSH, CDR2 LQKENI. The CDR3 has 16 amino acids. V lost 6 bases, J lost 0 bases, and 17 bases lay in between. The CDR3, as DNA: TGTGCCAGCTCTCGATGGACTAGGGGGTACCAAGAGACCCAGTACTTC. It is translated as CASSRWTRGYQETQYF.

This clone came up a few times. V gene TRBV6-1 combines with J gene TRBJ2-2, with D perhaps matching TRBD2 (6 bases). The CDR3 runs to 15 residues. Trimming took 1 base from V and 5 from J, leaving 11 bases between them. Germline CDR1 reads MNHNS; CDR2 reads SASEGT. The CDR3 DNA reads TGTGCCAGCAGTGAAGTCGGGAGACGTACCGGGGAGCTGTTTTTT. This codes for CASSEVGRRTGELFF.

This clone has just a few counts. Other DNA sequences in the sample encode the same CDR3. In DNA, the CDR3 is TGTGCCAGTAGTATCGGGACTAGCGGGAGCTACGAGCAGTACTTC. It codes for CASSIGTSGSYEQYF. The chain uses TRBV19 and TRBJ2-7; 14 bases are a match to TRBD2. With 3 bases clipped from V and 3 bases from J, the junction kept 1 base outside the gene matches. CDR1 and CDR2 (germline): LNHDA, SQIVND (reference sequence). The CDR3 sequence is 15 residues long.